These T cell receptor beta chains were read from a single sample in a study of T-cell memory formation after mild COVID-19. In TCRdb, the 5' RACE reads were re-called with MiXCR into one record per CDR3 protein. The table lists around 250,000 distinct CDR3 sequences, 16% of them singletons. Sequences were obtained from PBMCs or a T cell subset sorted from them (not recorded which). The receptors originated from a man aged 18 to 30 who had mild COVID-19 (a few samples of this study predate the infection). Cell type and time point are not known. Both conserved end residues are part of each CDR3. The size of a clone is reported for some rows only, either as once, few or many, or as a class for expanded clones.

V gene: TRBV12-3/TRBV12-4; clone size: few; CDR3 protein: CASSFGGNTQYF
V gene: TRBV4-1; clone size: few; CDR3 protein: CASSSNPWRGGEQFF
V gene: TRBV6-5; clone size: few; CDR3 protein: CASSERFPPLEAFF
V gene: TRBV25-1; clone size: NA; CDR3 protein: CASSEALNGEQFF
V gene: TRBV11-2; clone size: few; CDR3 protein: CASRPTGSSGNTIYF
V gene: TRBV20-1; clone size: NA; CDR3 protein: CSALQGAAYEQYF
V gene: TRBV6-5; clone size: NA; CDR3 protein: CASSFLRGNTIYF
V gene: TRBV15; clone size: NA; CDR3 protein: CATSRDPMRGNEQFF
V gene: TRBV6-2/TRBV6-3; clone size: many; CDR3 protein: CASSYLTDTGELFF
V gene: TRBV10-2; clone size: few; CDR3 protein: CASSIYAGELFF
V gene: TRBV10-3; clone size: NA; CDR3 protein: CAISESVGTRTQYF
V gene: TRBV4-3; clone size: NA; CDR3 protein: CASSRTGTSGEETQYF
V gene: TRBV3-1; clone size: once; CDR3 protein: CASSPLGEIYEQYF
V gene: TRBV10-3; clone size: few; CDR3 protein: CAISAAGGENNEQFF
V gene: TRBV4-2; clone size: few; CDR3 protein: CASSQGEGQGTEAFF
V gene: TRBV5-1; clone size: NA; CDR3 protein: CASSFGRAKSYEQYF
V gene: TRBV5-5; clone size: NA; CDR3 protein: CASSLGGGHPNTGELFF
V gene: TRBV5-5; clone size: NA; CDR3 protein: CASSFTDYTQYF
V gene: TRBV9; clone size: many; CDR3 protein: CASSPGGAWVTQYF
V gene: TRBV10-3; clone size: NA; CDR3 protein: CATRGLAGLTDTQYF
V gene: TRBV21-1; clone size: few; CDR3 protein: CASRPNLGTDCYEQYF
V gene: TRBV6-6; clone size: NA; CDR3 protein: CASSYLGQGEMDGYTF
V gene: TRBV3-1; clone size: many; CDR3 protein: CASSYGAAQETQYF
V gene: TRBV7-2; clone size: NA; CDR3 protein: CASSLNGNIQYF
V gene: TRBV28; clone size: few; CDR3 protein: CASSSGREDEQFF
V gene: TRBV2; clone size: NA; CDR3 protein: CASSGLAGGGGDTQYF
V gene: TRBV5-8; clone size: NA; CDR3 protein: CASSLKAGTGGDEQFF
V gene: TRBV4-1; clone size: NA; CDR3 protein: CASSLRPGQAAYEQYF
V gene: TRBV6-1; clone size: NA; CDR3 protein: CASSDVWGYEQYF
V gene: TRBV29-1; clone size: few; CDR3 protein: CSVVDRGDSTDTQYF
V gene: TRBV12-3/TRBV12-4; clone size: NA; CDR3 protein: CATSGGYEQYF
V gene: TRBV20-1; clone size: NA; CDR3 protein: CSARDRTPLGETQYF
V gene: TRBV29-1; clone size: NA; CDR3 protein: CSVEQGAGANVLTF
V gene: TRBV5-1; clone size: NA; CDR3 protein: CASSEMEETQYF
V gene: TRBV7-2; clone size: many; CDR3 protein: CASSSPDGGWYTGELFF
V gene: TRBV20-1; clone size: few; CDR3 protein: CSARQGPNYGYTF
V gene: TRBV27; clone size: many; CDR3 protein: CASSPSSSYEQYF
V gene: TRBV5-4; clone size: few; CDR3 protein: CASSLRAGGSNEQFF
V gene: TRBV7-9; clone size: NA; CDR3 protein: CASSPGTGGVANQPQHF
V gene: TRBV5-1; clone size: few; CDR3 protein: CASSLDAAGFQETQYF
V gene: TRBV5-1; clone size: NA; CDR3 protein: CASSLQGPYQETQYF
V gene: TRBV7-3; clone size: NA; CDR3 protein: CASSLMRGDYEQYF
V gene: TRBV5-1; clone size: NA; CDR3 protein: CASSFLDSPRYEQYF
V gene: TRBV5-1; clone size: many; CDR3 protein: CASSLVGVFGGDTDTQYF
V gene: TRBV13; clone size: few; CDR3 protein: CASSARGFEQYF
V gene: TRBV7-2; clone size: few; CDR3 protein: CASSLNLGGGTDTQYF
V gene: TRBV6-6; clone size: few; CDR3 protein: CASSSSGWNNYGYTF
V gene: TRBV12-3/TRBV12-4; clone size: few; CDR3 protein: CASSLARDIRNPNQPQHF
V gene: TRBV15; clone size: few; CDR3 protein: CATSGRQGAGNEQFF
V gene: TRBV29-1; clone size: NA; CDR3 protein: CSASRQGEAFF
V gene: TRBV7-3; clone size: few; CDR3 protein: CASSLGTGLEQFF
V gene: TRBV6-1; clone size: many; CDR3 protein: CASSRQERGFNEQFF